Presented here are 14 T cell receptor beta chains from one specimen sequenced in a study of blood T cells in healthy people across ages. Sample-barcoded 5' priming and a J-beta primer mix drove a second PCR of about 6 to 12 cycles. TCRdb called the 5' RACE reads again in MiXCR, with one record for every CDR3 protein. The repertoire includes some 1,500,000 distinct CDR3 sequences, approximately 43% of them detected once, and just over 4% sits in the top ten. Sequencing input: blood. Receptors were obtained from a woman younger than 35 in good health.

This clonotype was recorded a few times. The V call is TRBV5-1, the J call TRBJ2-3; D ambiguous. This CDR3 has 15 residues. Germline-derived CDR1 and CDR2 are SGHRS and YFSETQ. V was cut by 0 bases and J by 2 bases, with 10 bases left in between. CDR3 coding DNA: TGCGCCAGCAGCTTGGGGCTCCGCAACACAGATACGCAGTATTTT. It specifies CASSLGLRNTDTQYF. Full variable domain (rest looked up from reference TRBV5-1 and TRBJ2-3): KAGVTQTPRYLIKTRGQQVTLSCSPISGHRSVSWYQQTPGQGLQFLFEYFSETQRNKGNFPGRFSGRQFSNSRSEMNVSTLELGDSALYLCASSLGLRNTDTQYFGPGTRLTVL.

The chain couples TRBV11-2 to TRBJ1-4, with TRBD1 matching 8 bases. The germline CDR1 and CDR2 sequences are SGHAT and FQNNGV. Trimming removed 6 bases from V and 8 bases from J; junction bases left unmatched: 8. CDR3 length: 14 amino acids. The CDR3 loop reads CASSDRGTREKLFF. The CDR3 coding sequence is TGTGCCAGCAGTGACAGGGGAACTAGGGAAAAACTGTTTTTT.

The chain has TRBV7-9 and TRBJ2-4, with TRBD1 as a possible D gene (6 bases). The end of the DNA fits TRBJ2-7 better, so the J call may be wrong. CDR1 is SEHNR and CDR2 is FQNEAQ in the germline V gene (reference sequence). The CDR3 is 17 residues long. CDR3 nucleotides: TGTGCCAGCAGCCCTGGGGGCTTGGAGGTGGATTACTACGAGCAGTACTTC. The encoded protein is CASSPGGLEVDYYEQYF.

This clonotype occurred a few times. The chain uses TRBV4-1 and TRBJ1-2; D gene ambiguous. The V and J ends lost 1 base and 5 bases respectively, with 11 bases between them. Germline V gene data show CDR1 as MGHRA and CDR2 as YSYEKL. CDR3 length: 14 amino acids. In nucleotides, the CDR3 is TGCGCCAGCAGCCAAGTCTTACGGCGTTATGGCTACACCTTC. Translation gives CASSQVLRRYGYTF.

The J gene is TRBJ2-1, the V gene TRBV7-2, with unresolved D. The V end was cut by 5 bases, the J end by 6 bases, with 11 bases between. The CDR3 totals 13 residues. The germline V gene has CDR1 SGHTA and CDR2 FQGNSA. The CDR3 is CASSRTVINEQFF. The CDR3 nucleotides are TGTGCCAGCAGCAGGACCGTGATCAATGAGCAGTTCTTC.

This clonotype was recorded a few times. V and J are TRBV11-2 and TRBJ2-1; 9 nucleotides match TRBD2. Germline V gene sequence: CDR1 SGHAT, CDR2 FQNNGV. The CDR3 has 16 residues. V shed 5 bases, J shed 5 bases, and the junction held 10 bases outside the gene matches. The CDR3 DNA reads TGTGCCAGCAGCCTCTGGGCGAGCGGGGGGAACAATGAGCAGTTCTTC. The encoded protein is CASSLWASGGNNEQFF.

V and J are TRBV6-5 and TRBJ1-2, with TRBD1 identical over 7 bases. The ends lost 0 bases at V and 6 bases at J; junction bases unmatched: 7. The CDR3 is 15 residues long. CDR1 is MNHEY, CDR2 SVGAGI, per germline. The CDR3 sequence: CASSYSNRGRNGYTF. The CDR3 DNA sequence: TGTGCCAGCAGTTACTCGAATAGGGGGCGTAATGGCTACACCTTC.

This clonotype was seen more than once but under ten times. The chain combines TRBV4-3 with TRBJ2-5; 9 bases align to TRBD2. The V and J ends lost 4 bases and 1 base, in that order; junction bases with no gene match: 4. This CDR3 region has 15 residues. CDR1 and CDR2 from the germline V gene are LGHNA and YSLEER. The CDR3 spells CASSPLAGFQETQYF. CDR3 coding DNA: TGCGCCAGCAGCCCCCTAGCGGGATTCCAAGAGACCCAGTACTTC.

The chain uses TRBV20-1 and TRBJ2-3; 8 bases are shared with TRBD2. The CDR3 has 16 residues. Losses at the gene ends were 5 bases for V and 1 base for J; bases not matched to a gene: 11. Germline lookup yields CDR1 DFQATT and CDR2 SNEGSKA (reference sequence). CDR3 loop: CSAYSSVGGGTDTQYF. CDR3 nucleotides: TGCAGTGCTTATTCTAGCGTCGGGGGGGGCACAGATACGCAGTATTTT.

This chain uses TRBV5-1 with TRBJ2-1; 9 bases match TRBD2. CDR1 SGHRS and CDR2 YFSETQ come from the germline V gene. This CDR3 has 13 amino acids. After removal of 2 bases from V and 10 bases from J, the junction contained 4 bases not matched to a gene. Written as DNA, the CDR3 is TGCGCCAGCAGCTTCAGCCTAGCGGGGGAGCAGTTCTTC. It specifies CASSFSLAGEQFF.

This clonotype was seen more than once but under ten times. The V call is TRBV29-1, the J call TRBJ1-1; no definite D call. This CDR3 comprises 12 residues. Germline V gene lookup returns CDR1 SQVTM and CDR2 ANQGSEA. V was cut by 5 bases and J by 5 bases, with 12 bases left in between. CDR3 nucleotide sequence: TGCAGCGTTAAATGGGGAGGGACTGAAGCTTTCTTT. Translating it yields CSVKWGGTEAFF.

This chain connects TRBV29-1 to TRBJ1-1; tentatively, D is TRBD1 (5 bases). This CDR3 region has 12 residues. In germline, CDR1 is SQVTM, CDR2 ANQGSEA. V was shortened by 2 bases and J by 11 bases, with 15 bases between the two germline ends. CDR3 sequence (DNA): TGCAGCGTTGAAAAAGGGGCAGGGCCGGCTTTCTTT. It codes for CSVEKGAGPAFF.

V and J are TRBV6-2 or TRBV6-3 and TRBJ2-6, with D tentatively TRBD2 (6 bases). This CDR3 has 15 amino acids. Deletions cut 5 bases from V and 2 bases from J, with 10 bases between. Looked up from germline, CDR1 is MNHEY and CDR2 is SVGEGT. CDR3 sequence reads: CASSHGGTGANVLTF. CDR3 DNA: TGTGCCAGCAGTCACGGGGGAACTGGGGCCAACGTCCTGACTTTC.

V is TRBV7-2 and J is TRBJ2-1; 12 nucleotides align to TRBD1. CDR1 and CDR2 (germline): SGHTA, FQGNSA. Unmatched junction bases numbered 13, after V lost 1 base and J lost 15 bases. The CDR3 is made up of 16 amino acids. CDR3 loop: CASSLEGQGASRPLFF. The CDR3 DNA is TGTGCCAGCAGCTTAGAGGGACAGGGGGCCTCCAGGCCGCTGTTCTTC.